These 30 T cell receptor beta chains were all obtained from the same sample, sequenced in a study of blood T cell repertoires in COVID-19. Produced via immunoSEQ multiplex PCR; TCRdb's table is partial and in-frame only. The sample records 200,000 or so clones, about 85% being singletons. What was sequenced was PBMCs or T cells enriched from blood (not recorded which). The source is a man aged 25 to 40 who had recovered from COVID-19.

Comments on this clone: The identical CDR3 is also encoded by other nucleotide sequences in the sample. The genes are TRBV30 and TRBJ1-1; maybe TRBD1 (6 bases). The length of the CDR3 is 13 residues. From germline, CDR1 is GTSNPN and CDR2 SVGIG (reference sequence). Trimming took off 0 bases at V and 1 base at J, with 6 bases between the two ends. CDR3 sequence reads: CAWSVQGNTEAFF. In nucleotides, the CDR3 is TGTGCCTGGAGTGTACAGGGGAACACTGAAGCTTTCTTT.

This chain uses TRBV24-1 with TRBJ2-7; 10 bases map to TRBD1. Germline loops: CDR1 KGHDR, CDR2 SFDVKD. This CDR3 comprises 15 residues. V trimming: 2 bases; J trimming: 2 bases; junction bases outside the gene matches: 2. CDR3 coding DNA: TGTGCCACCAGTGATTCCGGGACAGGGGCCTACGAGCAGTACTTC. Its protein product is CATSDSGTGAYEQYF.

This sequence joins TRBV3-1 (or the pseudogene TRBV3-2) and TRBJ1-6; D call uncertain. Germline V lookup: CDR1 LGHDT, CDR2 YNNKEL (reference sequence). Deletions cut 4 bases from V and 0 bases from J, with 16 bases between. The CDR3 totals 18 residues. The CDR3 nucleotides read TGTGCCAGCAGCCCAAGACATGGCGGGAGCTCCTATAATTCACCCCTCCACTTT. Protein product: CASSPRHGGSSYNSPLHF.

The chain carries TRBV6-5 and TRBJ1-1, with a possible D match to TRBD1 (6 bases). This CDR3 is 13 amino acids long. With 6 bases removed from V and 1 base from J, the gap between germline ends came to 9 bases. CDR1 and CDR2 (germline): MNHEY, SVGAGI. The CDR3 reads CASRKQGNTEAFF. The CDR3, as DNA: TGTGCCAGCAGGAAACAGGGGAACACTGAAGCTTTCTTT.

J is TRBJ2-1 and V is TRBV10-3; D is possibly TRBD2 (7 bases). Trimming took 3 bases from V and 4 from J, leaving 19 bases between them. The CDR3 contains 17 residues. Germline CDR1 and CDR2: ENHRY and SYGVKD. The CDR3 is CAISDFSRAGAYNEQFF. DNA of the CDR3: TGTGCCATCAGTGATTTCTCTCGGGCGGGGGCATACAATGAGCAGTTCTTC.

The chain couples TRBV28 to TRBJ2-1; 11 bases align to TRBD2. The CDR3 has 18 residues. The germline V gene has CDR1 MDHEN and CDR2 SYDVKM. V lost 5 bases and J lost 8; bases outside the gene matches: 17. CDR3 bases: TGTGCCAGCAGTCCCACACTTAGGGCTAGCGGGAGGCTCTATGAGCAGTTCTTC. Amino acids: CASSPTLRASGRLYEQFF.

The chain couples TRBV14 to TRBJ1-5; D uncertain. Deletions cut 0 bases from V and 5 bases from J, with 14 bases between. The V gene's germline CDR1 is SGHDN and CDR2 FVKESK. The CDR3 runs 16 residues. In DNA, the CDR3 is TGTGCCAGCAGCCAAGATCCGGGTCCTTATCATCAGCCCCAGCATTTT. It yields the protein CASSQDPGPYHQPQHF.

On this clone itself: The identical CDR3 is also encoded by other nucleotide sequences in the sample. The J gene is TRBJ2-7, the V gene TRBV5-1, with D maybe TRBD2 (6 bases). Trimming left V 2 bases short and J 2 bases short, with 11 bases between. This CDR3 comprises 14 residues. CDR1 is SGHRS and CDR2 is YFSETQ in the germline V gene. The CDR3 DNA reads as TGCGCCAGCAGCTTCCGGGACTCCGCCTACGAGCAGTACTTC. Its translation: CASSFRDSAYEQYF.

The chain couples TRBV2 to TRBJ2-7; D is ambiguous. With 2 bases removed from V and 5 bases from J, the gap between germline ends came to 7 bases. The CDR3 length is 12 residues. Germline V lookup: CDR1 SNHLY, CDR2 FYNNEI. The chain's CDR3 is CASSEISDEQYF. As DNA, the CDR3 is TGTGCCAGCAGTGAAATCAGCGACGAGCAGTACTTC.

J is TRBJ1-6 and V is TRBV18; TRBD1 aligns across 8 bases. J lost 8 bases, V lost 2 bases, and 2 bases had no gene match. The length of the CDR3 is 14 residues. Germline CDR1 KGHSH, CDR2 LQKENI. DNA for the CDR3: TGTGCCAGCTCACCAGGACAGGGTTATTCACCCCTCCACTTT. It is translated as CASSPGQGYSPLHF.

This clone was seen just once. The rearrangement joins TRBV19 to TRBJ2-1; D is possibly TRBD2 (5 bases). The germline V gene encodes CDR1 LNHDA and CDR2 SQIVND (reference sequence). Trimming stripped 0 bases from V and 0 bases from J, with 12 bases between. The CDR3 extends over 17 amino acids. In nucleotides, the CDR3 is TGTGCCAGTAGTATAGATGATAGCGTCAGCTCCTACAATGAGCAGTTCTTC. It specifies CASSIDDSVSSYNEQFF. The full variable domain, with the rest looked up from reference TRBV19 and TRBJ2-1, is DGGITQSPKYLFRKEGQNVTLSCEQNLNHDAMYWYRQDPGQGLRLIYYSQIVNDFQKGDIAEGYSVSREKKESFPLTVTSAQKNPTAFYLCASSIDDSVSSYNEQFFGPGTRLTVL.

The chain couples TRBV20-1 to TRBJ1-2; D possibly corresponds to TRBD1 (6 bases). V was clipped by 5 bases and J by 8 bases, with 12 bases between them. The CDR3 sequence is 11 residues long. Germline V gene data show CDR1 as DFQATT and CDR2 as SNEGSKA (reference sequence). In DNA, the CDR3 is TGCAGTGCTGAGGGACAAGACGGCTACACCTTC. Its translation is CSAEGQDGYTF.

The chain joins TRBV18 to TRBJ1-5; D not certain. Between the trimmed V and J ends, which lost 3 bases and 3 bases, there was a span of 9 bases. The CDR3 is 14 amino acids. CDR1 and CDR2 (germline): KGHSH, LQKENI. The CDR3 sequence is CASSPGGFNQPQHF. The CDR3 coding sequence is TGTGCCAGCTCACCGGGAGGTTTCAATCAGCCCCAGCATTTT.

This rearrangement joins TRBV6-1 to TRBJ1-3, with D hard to call. Trimming removed 3 bases from V and 0 bases from J, with 9 bases in between. This CDR3 is built from 15 residues. The germline V gene encodes CDR1 MNHNS and CDR2 SASEGT. CDR3 sequence reads: CASSDPGDSGNTIYF. The CDR3 DNA reads as TGTGCCAGCAGTGACCCGGGAGACTCTGGAAACACCATATATTTT.

DNA for the CDR3: TGTGCCAGCAGCTTAACGGGGTTCTCCTACAATGAGCAGTTCTTC. It codes for CASSLTGFSYNEQFF. V is TRBV7-9 and J is TRBJ2-1; maybe TRBD2 (5 bases). The CDR3 covers 15 residues. Trimming cost V 2 bases and J 0 bases, with 8 bases left between them. Germline CDR1 SEHNR, CDR2 FQNEAQ (reference sequence).

The gene calls are TRBV18 and TRBJ1-1; 10 positions match TRBD1. The CDR3 totals 16 residues. The germline gives CDR1 KGHSH, CDR2 LQKENI. The V gene end was trimmed by 2 bases and the J gene end by 2 bases; junction bases not matched to a gene: 5. CDR3 protein: CASSPGDRGVNTEAFF. For the CDR3, the DNA is TGTGCCAGCTCACCAGGGGACAGGGGTGTTAACACTGAAGCTTTCTTT.

This chain joins TRBV27 and TRBJ1-1; 7 bases map to TRBD1. After removal of 6 bases from V and 1 base from J, the junction contained 11 bases not matched to a gene. CDR1 and CDR2 from the germline V gene are MNHEY and SMNVEV (reference sequence). The CDR3 length is 16 residues. The CDR3 sequence: CASSLTSGTANTEAFF. DNA of the CDR3: TGTGCCAGCAGCCTTACCTCCGGGACAGCGAACACTGAAGCTTTCTTT.

V usage is TRBV9 and J usage is TRBJ1-2, with TRBD1 matching 12 bases. This CDR3 spans 14 amino acids. With V trimmed by 4 bases and J by 7 bases, 5 bases remained unmatched. Per germline, CDR1 SGDLS and CDR2 YYNGEE. The CDR3 loop is CASSLGQGASGYTF. Here the CDR3 DNA reads TGTGCCAGCAGCTTGGGACAGGGGGCTTCTGGCTACACCTTC.

The J gene is TRBJ1-1, the V gene TRBV4-3; TRBD1 is a possible D gene (6 bases). The CDR3 has 16 amino acids. V gave up 1 base and J gave up 1 base, with 13 bases separating them. Germline lookup yields CDR1 LGHNA and CDR2 YSLEER. The CDR3, as DNA: TGCGCCAGCAGCCAAGTAACAGGGATGGGGAACACTGAAGCTTTCTTT. Translated, it gives CASSQVTGMGNTEAFF.

J is TRBJ2-1 and V is TRBV12-5; 8 bases align to TRBD1. There are 17 residues in the CDR3. V was clipped by 1 base and J by 7 bases; unmatched bases: 12. Germline CDR1 and CDR2: LGHNT and FRNRAP. Written as DNA, the CDR3 is TGTGCTAGTGGTTTGGGAGGAACCGGGACAGGACTAAATGAGCAGTTCTTC. This codes for CASGLGGTGTGLNEQFF. Based on the CDR3 plus reference TRBV12-5 and TRBJ2-1, the full variable domain is DARVTQTPRHKVTEMGQEVTMRCQPILGHNTVFWYRQTMMQGLELLAYFRNRAPLDDSGMPKDRFSAEMPDATLATLKIQPSEPRDSAVYFCASGLGGTGTGLNEQFFGPGTRLTVL.

The chain links TRBV11-2 to TRBJ2-7; no firm D call. V lost 4 bases to trimming and J lost 2 bases, with 12 bases between them. This CDR3 region has 14 residues. Germline CDR1 is SGHAT and CDR2 is FQNNGV. CDR3 sequence reads: CASSSPGFTYEQYF. DNA of the CDR3: TGTGCCAGCAGCTCCCCCGGGTTTACCTACGAGCAGTACTTC.

The J gene is TRBJ2-7, the V gene TRBV2; the D gene is possibly TRBD2 (6 bases). V gave up 8 bases and J gave up 0 bases, with 11 bases separating them. Germline lookup yields CDR1 SNHLY and CDR2 FYNNEI. The CDR3 runs 13 residues. CDR3 nucleotides: TGTGCCAGCGTCAGGAGGGACTCCTACGAGCAGTACTTC. This gives the protein CASVRRDSYEQYF. Full variable domain (rest looked up from reference TRBV2 and TRBJ2-7): EPEVTQTPSHQVTQMGQEVILRCVPISNHLYFYWYRQILGQKVEFLVSFYNNEISEKSEIFDDQFSVERPDGSNFTLKIRSTKLEDSAMYFCASVRRDSYEQYFGPGTRLTVT.

The chain recombines TRBV6-5 with TRBJ2-7; D may be TRBD1 (5 bases). The germline V gene has CDR1 MNHEY and CDR2 SVGAGI. Trimming took off 6 bases at V and 11 bases at J, with 17 bases between the two ends. The CDR3 spans 12 residues. The CDR3 sequence is CASSPPRVRKYF. The CDR3 nucleotides read TGTGCCAGCAGCCCCCCCAGGGTTAGAAAGTACTTC.

The chain links TRBV5-1 to TRBJ2-2; 8 bases match TRBD1. This CDR3 comprises 13 residues. J was trimmed by 6 bases and V by 6 bases; bases with no gene match: 4. CDR1 SGHRS and CDR2 YFSETQ come from the germline V gene. The CDR3 loop reads CASTQGAPGELFF. The DNA for the CDR3 is TGCGCCAGCACCCAGGGGGCTCCCGGGGAGCTGTTTTTT. Using reference TRBV5-1 and TRBJ2-2 for the parts outside the CDR3, the full variable domain is KAGVTQTPRYLIKTRGQQVTLSCSPISGHRSVSWYQQTPGQGLQFLFEYFSETQRNKGNFPGRFSGRQFSNSRSEMNVSTLELGDSALYLCASTQGAPGELFFGEGSRLTVL.

V and J are TRBV7-2 and TRBJ2-7, with 9 bases identical to TRBD2. CDR1 and CDR2 from the germline V gene are SGHTA and FQGNSA. With V trimmed by 9 bases and J by 0 bases, 6 bases remained unmatched. The CDR3 totals 14 residues. In DNA form, the CDR3 reads TGTGCCAGTCGTAGCGGGGGCTACTCCTACGAGCAGTACTTC. Translation: CASRSGGYSYEQYF.

The J gene is TRBJ2-7, the V gene TRBV27; D might be TRBD1 (6 bases). The V gene lost 6 bases and the J gene lost 0 bases, with 18 bases spanning the gap. Germline lookup yields CDR1 MNHEY and CDR2 SMNVEV (reference sequence). The CDR3 is made up of 16 amino acids. The chain's CDR3 is CASRIGGHSSSYEQYF. CDR3 nucleotides: TGTGCCAGCAGAATTGGGGGACACTCAAGCTCCTACGAGCAGTACTTC.

This chain connects TRBV7-3 to TRBJ2-1, with 8 positions matching TRBD2. The germline V gene encodes CDR1 SGHTA and CDR2 FQGTGA. The CDR3 consists of 16 residues. The V segment lost 3 bases and the J segment 4 bases; nucleotides outside the gene matches: 8. Here the CDR3 DNA reads TGTGCCAGCAGCTTTTACAGCGGGGGCACATACAATGAGCAGTTCTTC. It specifies CASSFYSGGTYNEQFF.

V usage is TRBV4-2 and J usage is TRBJ2-3; 7 bases line up with TRBD1. V was pared by 4 bases and J by 1 base, with 11 bases of the junction left unmatched. The CDR3 is 17 amino acids. Germline V gene lookup returns CDR1 LGHNA and CDR2 YNFKEQ. The CDR3 here is CASSRDPTGAGTDTQYF. The CDR3 nucleotides are TGTGCCAGCAGCCGGGATCCTACAGGGGCGGGCACAGATACGCAGTATTTT.

V is TRBV6-5 and J is TRBJ1-1; D might be TRBD1 (6 bases). Trimming left V 7 bases short and J 2 bases short, with 14 bases between. The CDR3 consists of 14 residues. Per the germline V gene, CDR1 is MNHEY and CDR2 is SVGAGI. Here the CDR3 DNA reads TGTGCCAGCAACCTGGACAGACTAAACACTGAAGCTTTCTTT. It translates to CASNLDRLNTEAFF.

The chain uses TRBV5-1 and TRBJ2-7; perhaps TRBD2 as D (5 bases). The CDR3 loop spans 20 amino acids. Germline loops: CDR1 SGHRS, CDR2 YFSETQ. Trimming left V 4 bases short and J 7 bases short, with 36 bases between. The chain's CDR3 is CASSGASTDFPRLSDREQYF. CDR3 nucleotides: TGCGCCAGCAGCGGAGCTTCAACGGACTTCCCTAGACTCTCCGATCGGGAGCAGTACTTC.